Each of the 30 T cell receptor beta chains below was sequenced from the same sample in a study of T-cell reconstitution after alpha-beta-depleted transplantation in children. Using unique molecular identifiers, the investigators prepared the TCRbeta library. TCRdb reprocessed the PCR reads with MiXCR, giving one entry per CDR3 protein. The table records approximately 400,000 distinct CDR3 sequences, 11% of them present only once. Material: PBMCs from the stem cell graft donor, obtained from the stem cell graft. Source of these receptors: a human donor who donated a stem cell graft to a child with acute myeloid leukemia.

This chain connects TRBV5-1 to TRBJ2-7; 12 bases match TRBD2. Germline V CDR1 and CDR2: SGHRS, YFSETQ. The CDR3 covers 14 residues. J lost 5 bases, V lost 4 bases, and 4 bases had no gene match. This chain's CDR3 is CASSPGLAGNEQYV. In DNA form, the CDR3 reads TGCGCCAGCAGCCCCGGACTAGCGGGGAACGAGCAGTACGTC.

This clonotype was picked up many times. The rearrangement joins TRBV7-2 to TRBJ1-5; 10 bases match TRBD1. Germline V gives CDR1 SGHTA, CDR2 FQGNSA. Trimming took 1 base from V and 6 from J; bases not matched to a gene: 3. This CDR3 contains 15 residues. DNA of the CDR3: TGTGCCAGCAGCTTAGTGGGGACAGGGGCTCAGCCCCAGCATTTT. Residues: CASSLVGTGAQPQHF.

The chain links TRBV11-1 to TRBJ2-1, with 8 bases fitting TRBD2. This CDR3 spans 18 amino acids. With V trimmed by 7 bases and J by 2 bases, 16 bases remained unmatched. The germline V gene encodes CDR1 SGHAT and CDR2 FQDESV (reference sequence). This CDR3 is CASTPSVATSGTYNEQFF. The CDR3 DNA follows: TGTGCCAGCACCCCTTCCGTGGCTACTAGCGGTACCTACAATGAGCAGTTCTTC. Full variable domain (remainder filled in from reference TRBV11-1 and TRBJ2-1): EAEVAQSPRYKITEKSQAVAFWCDPISGHATLYWYRQILGQGPELLVQFQDESVVDDSQLPKDRFSAERLKGVDSTLKIQPAELGDSAMYLCASTPSVATSGTYNEQFFGPGTRLTVL.

The chain is built from TRBV4-1 and TRBJ1-4, with 7 positions matching TRBD1. CDR3 length equals 17 residues. Germline loops: CDR1 MGHRA, CDR2 YSYEKL. The V and J ends lost 3 bases and 6 bases, in that order; junction bases with no gene match: 13. CDR3 sequence reads: CASSQEGARGRDEKLFF. CDR3 DNA: TGCGCCAGCAGCCAGGAAGGGGCGAGGGGGCGCGATGAAAAACTGTTTTTT.

The CDR3 nucleotides read TGTGCCACCAGCAGAGATTTTGCGGGCACAGATACGCAGTATTTT. Protein sequence: CATSRDFAGTDTQYF. The rearrangement joins TRBV15 to TRBJ2-3, with D uncertain. The germline CDR1 and CDR2 sequences are LNHNV and YYDKDF (reference sequence). The germline V and J ends were trimmed by 0 bases and 1 base, with 8 bases remaining between them. The CDR3 is made up of 15 amino acids.

This clonotype was found a few times. This chain joins TRBV6-5 and TRBJ2-7, with D tentatively TRBD1 (5 bases). The CDR3 totals 14 residues. V lost 7 bases and J 0 bases, leaving 13 bases between the germline ends. Germline assignment: CDR1 MNHEY and CDR2 SVGAGI. CDR3 in amino acids: CASTFNRNSYEQYF. The CDR3 nucleotides are TGTGCCAGCACGTTCAACAGGAACTCCTACGAGCAGTACTTC.

Only a few counts were recorded for this clonotype. V gene TRBV2 combines with J gene TRBJ2-7; D may be TRBD1 (5 bases). There are 16 residues in the CDR3. The V end was cut by 0 bases, the J end by 1 base, with 13 bases between. The germline gives CDR1 SNHLY, CDR2 FYNNEI. The CDR3 loop reads CASSEANAGYSYEQYF. CDR3 DNA: TGTGCCAGCAGTGAAGCGAACGCAGGGTATTCCTACGAGCAGTACTTC. The complete variable domain, with remaining parts taken from reference TRBV2 and TRBJ2-7, reads EPEVTQTPSHQVTQMGQEVILRCVPISNHLYFYWYRQILGQKVEFLVSFYNNEISEKSEIFDDQFSVERPDGSNFTLKIRSTKLEDSAMYFCASSEANAGYSYEQYFGPGTRLTVT.

Only a few counts were recorded for this clonotype. J is TRBJ2-3 and V is TRBV5-1, with D tentatively TRBD2 (6 bases). The ends were cut back, 0 bases at V and 1 base at J, with 15 bases in the middle. Germline CDR1 and CDR2: SGHRS and YFSETQ. This CDR3 is 17 amino acids long. The chain's CDR3 is CASSLGDFQSRTDTQYF. DNA for the CDR3: TGCGCCAGCAGCTTGGGGGACTTCCAATCTCGCACAGATACGCAGTATTTT.

The V gene is TRBV4-2, the J gene TRBJ2-5; TRBD2 aligns across 7 bases. The junction had 3 bases not matched to a gene; V was cut back by 0 bases and J by 2 bases. Germline CDR1 is LGHNA and CDR2 is YNFKEQ. The CDR3 runs 15 residues. CDR3 amino acids: CASSQDGGGQETQYF. CDR3 in DNA: TGTGCCAGCAGCCAAGATGGGGGGGGACAAGAGACCCAGTACTTC.

The chain combines TRBV5-1 with TRBJ2-6; D could derive from TRBD1 or TRBD2 (5 bases each). Per the germline V gene, CDR1 is SGHRS and CDR2 is YFSETQ. V was trimmed by 7 bases and J by 1 base, leaving 24 bases between them. The CDR3 spans 19 residues. CDR3 sequence (DNA): TGCGCCAGCCGCGACGACAGACTAAGCTTATATTCTGGGGCCAACGTCCTGACTTTC. It encodes CASRDDRLSLYSGANVLTF.

The J gene is TRBJ2-1, the V gene TRBV20-1; TRBD2 aligns across 9 bases. V was clipped by 0 bases and J by 1 base; unmatched bases: 7. Germline V lookup: CDR1 DFQATT, CDR2 SNEGSKA (reference sequence). CDR3 length equals 17 residues. The CDR3 spells CSARDDLAGWSYNEQFF. CDR3 DNA sequence: TGCAGTGCTAGAGACGATCTAGCGGGATGGTCCTACAATGAGCAGTTCTTC.

V usage is TRBV12-3 or TRBV12-4 and J usage is TRBJ2-1, with a tentative D call TRBD2 (6 bases). The CDR3 is 17 amino acids. V was clipped by 3 bases and J by 3 bases, with 18 bases between them. The CDR3 bases are TGTGCCAGCAGTTTCCCCCCGAACTGGGGGGACTACAATGAGCAGTTCTTC. Its protein is CASSFPPNWGDYNEQFF.

This clonotype was seen at least ten times. The chain combines TRBV12-3 or TRBV12-4 with TRBJ1-5; 7 positions agree with TRBD1. V gave up 9 bases and J gave up 2 bases; unmatched junction bases: 7. The length of the CDR3 is 14 residues. The CDR3: CASSNRGGNQPQHF. In DNA, the CDR3 is TGTGCCAGTTCAAACAGGGGTGGCAATCAGCCCCAGCATTTT.

V gene TRBV6-1 combines with J gene TRBJ2-7, with a weak D call TRBD2 (5 bases). The CDR3 runs 14 residues. Germline CDR1 reads MNHNS; CDR2 reads SASEGT. The V gene lost 0 bases and the J gene lost 0 bases, with 6 bases spanning the gap. The chain's CDR3 is CASSEAGSSYEQYV. The CDR3 region has the DNA TGTGCCAGCAGTGAAGCTGGGAGCTCCTACGAGCAGTACGTC.

This clonotype was counted a few times. The chain uses TRBV29-1 and TRBJ2-1; 10 nucleotides match TRBD1. Germline V lookup: CDR1 SQVTM, CDR2 ANQGSEA. This CDR3 is 14 amino acids long. The ends lost 1 base at V and 5 bases at J; junction bases unmatched: 2. CDR3 residues: CSVEAGTGDNEQFF. The CDR3 nucleotides read TGCAGCGTTGAAGCCGGGACAGGGGACAATGAGCAGTTCTTC.

This clonotype turned up a few times. This chain links TRBV6-1 with TRBJ2-3, with a tentative D call TRBD2 (5 bases). This CDR3 is 15 amino acids long. The germline V gene has CDR1 MNHNS and CDR2 SASEGT. Between the trimmed V and J ends, which lost 6 bases and 7 bases, there was a span of 20 bases. CDR3 nucleotide sequence: TGTGCCAGCAGACGACCGGGATTCGACGCATATACGCAGTATTTT. This translates into CASRRPGFDAYTQYF.

The sample holds a few counts of this clonotype. This chain joins TRBV29-1 and TRBJ1-2; D ambiguous. Germline loops: CDR1 SQVTM, CDR2 ANQGSEA. This CDR3 is 11 amino acids long. V was cut by 2 bases and J by 3 bases, with 4 bases left in between. The CDR3 loop reads CSVETDYGYTF. The CDR3 DNA follows: TGCAGCGTTGAAACAGACTATGGCTACACCTTC.

This clonotype was detected ten times or more. The chain links TRBV20-1 to TRBJ2-5, with D unclear. Trimming stripped 3 bases from V and 4 bases from J, with 27 bases between. Looked up from germline, CDR1 is DFQATT and CDR2 is SNEGSKA (reference sequence). CDR3 size: 18 residues. CDR3 residues: CSASDREGGLVNGETQYF. CDR3 bases: TGCAGTGCTAGCGATAGGGAAGGTGGTCTAGTCAATGGAGAGACCCAGTACTTC.

This clonotype showed up just a few times. The genes are TRBV28 and TRBJ2-1; D might be TRBD2 (6 bases). This CDR3 contains 11 residues. The germline CDR1 and CDR2 sequences are MDHEN and SYDVKM. V was shortened by 7 bases and J by 14 bases, with 15 bases between the two germline ends. CDR3 in amino acids: CASNLSGPKFF. The CDR3, as DNA: TGTGCCAGCAATCTTAGCGGCCCCAAGTTCTTC.

This clonotype was counted a few times. This chain connects TRBV12-3 or TRBV12-4 to TRBJ2-1; 9 positions agree with TRBD1. Unmatched junction bases numbered 5, after V lost 7 bases and J lost 7 bases. The CDR3 sequence is 13 residues long. CDR3 in DNA: TGTGCCAGCAAACGGACAGGGGAGAATGAGCAGTTCTTC. This encodes CASKRTGENEQFF.

The genes are TRBV4-1 and TRBJ2-5, with D possibly TRBD2 on 5 matching bases. Germline V CDR1 and CDR2: MGHRA, YSYEKL. CDR3 length: 14 amino acids. V was pared by 1 base and J by 5 bases, with 11 bases between. The CDR3 DNA follows: TGCGCCAGCAGCCAAGCCTTCGGCGGGGAGACCCAGTACTTC. Translation gives CASSQAFGGETQYF.

This clonotype was counted ten times or more. The genes are TRBV9 and TRBJ2-5; possible D gene TRBD1, 5 bases. Trimming took off 1 base at V and 5 bases at J, with 12 bases between the two ends. Germline assignment: CDR1 SGDLS and CDR2 YYNGEE. The CDR3 runs to 14 residues. The CDR3 is CASSVNGKGETQYF. The CDR3 nucleotides are TGTGCCAGCAGCGTAAATGGGAAGGGGGAGACCCAGTACTTC.

This clonotype was counted only a few times. CDR3 coding DNA: TGTGCCAGCAGCTTAGCGGGGGGCCTGGGGCAAGAGACCCAGTACTTC. Protein product: CASSLAGGLGQETQYF. The V call is TRBV7-2, the J call TRBJ2-5; the D gene could be TRBD1 or TRBD2 (6 bases each). The CDR3 contains 16 residues. V dropped 0 bases and J dropped 2 bases, with 13 bases sitting between them. The germline V gene encodes CDR1 SGHTA and CDR2 FQGNSA. Using reference TRBV7-2 and TRBJ2-5 for the parts outside the CDR3, the full variable domain is GAGVSQSPSNKVTEKGKDVELRCDPISGHTALYWYRQSLGQGLEFLIYFQGNSAPDKSGLPSDRFSAERTGGSVSTLTIQRTQQEDSAVYLCASSLAGGLGQETQYFGPGTRLLVL.

This clonotype came up a few times. The chain couples TRBV20-1 to TRBJ1-2; no firm D call. The V end lost 1 base, the J end lost 0 bases, and 9 bases lay between the germline ends. This CDR3 comprises 14 residues. Germline V gene sequence: CDR1 DFQATT, CDR2 SNEGSKA (reference sequence). CDR3 nucleotides: TGCAGTGCTAGAGCCCTAACCCCTAACTATGGCTACACCTTC. It specifies CSARALTPNYGYTF.

As to this clonotype: A much bigger clone sits one base away, suggesting this may be a read error. The chain carries TRBV12-3 or TRBV12-4 and TRBJ1-1; possible D gene TRBD1, 6 bases. This CDR3 has 15 amino acids. V dropped 5 bases and J dropped 3 bases, with 16 bases sitting between them. CDR3 sequence (DNA): TGTGCCAGCAGTGTGTCGGGCAGGGGTTACACTGAAGCTTTCTTT. Translating it yields CASSVSGRGYTEAFF.

The V call is TRBV29-1, the J call TRBJ2-7, with D uncertain. Trimming took off 4 bases at V and 4 bases at J, with 5 bases between the two ends. Germline V lookup: CDR1 SQVTM, CDR2 ANQGSEA. The CDR3 has 10 residues. As DNA, the CDR3 is TGCAGCGTTGGAACTTACGAGCAGTACTTC. Translation: CSVGTYEQYF.

This clonotype was picked up a small number of times. The J gene is TRBJ1-2, the V gene TRBV20-1; the match to TRBD1 covers 8 bases. CDR1 is DFQATT, CDR2 SNEGSKA, per germline (reference sequence). After removal of 0 bases from V and 6 bases from J, the junction contained 6 bases not matched to a gene. This CDR3 spans 14 amino acids. CDR3 nucleotides: TGCAGTGCTAGAGAGCTAGGACAGGGTAATGGCTACACCTTC. It yields the protein CSARELGQGNGYTF.

This clonotype was seen more than once but under ten times. CDR3 DNA: TGTGCCAGCAGCTTAGTCGGGGGGGTTCCGTCTCACGAGCAGTACGTC. It specifies CASSLVGGVPSHEQYV. V gene TRBV7-2 combines with J gene TRBJ2-7; 8 bases map to TRBD2. The CDR3 spans 16 residues. CDR1 SGHTA and CDR2 FQGNSA come from the germline V gene. V dropped 1 base and J dropped 5; count of bases not matched to a gene: 10.

This clonotype was detected only a few times. The chain couples TRBV4-1 to TRBJ2-3; TRBD1 matches 8 bases. CDR1 is MGHRA, CDR2 YSYEKL, per germline. V dropped 1 base and J dropped 1; count of bases not matched to a gene: 4. The CDR3 sequence is 16 residues long. The CDR3 sequence is CASSQVPGQGTDTQYF. In DNA form, the CDR3 reads TGCGCCAGCAGCCAAGTGCCGGGACAGGGCACAGATACGCAGTATTTT.

This chain connects TRBV12-3 or TRBV12-4 to TRBJ2-1, with 12 bases lining up with TRBD2. V dropped 7 bases and J dropped 4; count of bases not matched to a gene: 5. The CDR3 runs 15 residues. This CDR3 reads CASTPSGREYNEQFF. In DNA form, the CDR3 reads TGTGCCAGCACCCCTAGCGGGAGGGAGTACAATGAGCAGTTCTTC.